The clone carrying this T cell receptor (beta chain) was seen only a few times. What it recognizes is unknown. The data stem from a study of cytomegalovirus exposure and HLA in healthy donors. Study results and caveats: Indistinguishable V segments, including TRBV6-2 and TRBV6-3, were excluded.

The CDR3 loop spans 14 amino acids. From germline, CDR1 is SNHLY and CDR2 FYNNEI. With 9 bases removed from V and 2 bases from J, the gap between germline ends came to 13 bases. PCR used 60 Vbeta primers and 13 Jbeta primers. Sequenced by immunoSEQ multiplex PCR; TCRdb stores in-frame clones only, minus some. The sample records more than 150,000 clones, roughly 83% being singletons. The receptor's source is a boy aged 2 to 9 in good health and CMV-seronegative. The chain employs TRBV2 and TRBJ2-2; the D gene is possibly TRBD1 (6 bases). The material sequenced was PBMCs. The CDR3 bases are TGTGCCAGTGAGGGACACCTCAACACCGGGGAGCTGTTTTTT. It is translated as CASEGHLNTGELFF.